What follows are 25 T cell receptor beta chains derived from one specimen sequenced in a study of CD8 T cells in Susac syndrome. cDNA came from about 0.51 to 1 ug RNA primed by random hexamers. In TCRdb, the immunoSEQ multiplex PCR reads were re-called with MiXCR into one record per CDR3 protein. Among 150,000 to 200,000 distinct CDR3 sequences listed, 90% to 97% were seen once. The sample taken for sequencing was CD4+ T cells from PBMCs. The receptor set was obtained from a human donor with Susac syndrome.

This clonotype has only one observation. The V call is TRBV4-1, the J call TRBJ2-7; either TRBD1 or TRBD2 may supply D (5 bases each). Germline CDR1 MGHRA, CDR2 YSYEKL. The CDR3 length is 13 residues. V shed 3 bases and J shed 2 bases, with 8 bases lying between them. The CDR3 sequence: CASSHGTTYEQYF. In DNA form, the CDR3 reads TGCGCCAGCAGCCATGGGACCACCTACGAGCAGTACTTC.

The chain recombines TRBV7-2 with TRBJ1-5; maybe TRBD1 (6 bases). V was pared by 4 bases and J by 0 bases, with 13 bases between. CDR1 SGHTA and CDR2 FQGNSA come from the germline V gene. The CDR3 runs 16 residues. In DNA form, the CDR3 reads TGTGCCAGCAGCTCCAGGGGCGCCTATAGCAATCAGCCCCAGCATTTT. Its translation: CASSSRGAYSNQPQHF.

The chain is built from TRBV6-6 and TRBJ2-7; 8 bases match TRBD1. The CDR3 has 15 amino acids. CDR1 and CDR2 from the germline V gene are MNHNY and SVGAGI (reference sequence). Trimming removed 0 bases from V and 2 bases from J; junction bases left unmatched: 3. The CDR3 nucleotides are TGTGCCAGCAGTTACTCGATGACAGGGGCCTACGAGCAGTACTTC. Translated: CASSYSMTGAYEQYF.

This chain uses TRBV7-8 with TRBJ1-3; TRBD1 might be the D (5 bases). This CDR3 has 17 amino acids. Germline V gives CDR1 SGHVS, CDR2 FQNEAQ. V was clipped by 4 bases and J by 0 bases, with 16 bases between them. CDR3 in amino acids: CASSSPPQGLSGNTIYF. The CDR3 DNA is TGTGCCAGCAGCTCCCCCCCCCAGGGCCTCTCTGGAAACACCATATATTTT.

This clonotype was detected once. J is TRBJ2-6 and V is TRBV6-5; D might be TRBD1 (6 bases). The CDR3 is 16 amino acids. V was shortened by 4 bases and J by 1 base, with 11 bases between the two germline ends. Germline V gives CDR1 MNHEY, CDR2 SVGAGI. The DNA for the CDR3 is TGTGCCAGCAGTTCACAGGACAGATCTGGGGCCAACGTCCTGACTTTC. Its protein product is CASSSQDRSGANVLTF.

The V gene is TRBV29-1, the J gene TRBJ1-1; D is undetermined. CDR1 is SQVTM, CDR2 ANQGSEA, per germline. The CDR3 length is 14 residues. With 0 bases removed from V and 0 bases from J, the gap between germline ends came to 8 bases. The CDR3 loop reads CSVEDQRVNTEAFF. CDR3 nucleotides: TGCAGCGTTGAAGATCAAAGAGTGAACACTGAAGCTTTCTTT.

The table lists this clonotype with a count of one. V usage is TRBV20-1 and J usage is TRBJ2-2, with D unclear. The CDR3 consists of 16 residues. CDR1 and CDR2 from the germline V gene are DFQATT and SNEGSKA (reference sequence). V lost 6 bases and J 3 bases, leaving 20 bases between the germline ends. CDR3 loop: CSAPSDSVVYTGELFF. The DNA of the CDR3 is TGCAGTGCCCCGTCCGACTCAGTCGTGTACACCGGGGAGCTGTTTTTT.

The rearrangement links TRBV7-9 to TRBJ1-6, with TRBD1 matching over 8 bases. CDR1 is SEHNR, CDR2 FQNEAQ, per germline (reference sequence). Germline trimming cut 1 base from V and 10 bases from J; bases unmatched to any gene: 6. The CDR3 consists of 15 residues. Here the CDR3 reads CASSLVGQGHSPLHF. The DNA for the CDR3 is TGTGCCAGCAGCTTAGTTGGACAGGGACACTCACCCCTCCACTTT.

This chain joins TRBV3-1 and TRBJ2-3; 12 nucleotides align to TRBD2. In germline, CDR1 is LGHDT, CDR2 YNNKEL (reference sequence). CDR3 length equals 17 residues. Trimming cost V 4 bases and J 0 bases; bases outside gene matches: 5. In nucleotides, the CDR3 is TGTGCCAGCAGCCGAGCGACTAGCGGGGGAAGCACAGATACGCAGTATTTT. Its translation is CASSRATSGGSTDTQYF.

This chain joins TRBV5-1 and TRBJ2-7; D possibly corresponds to TRBD2 (6 bases). Germline assignment: CDR1 SGHRS and CDR2 YFSETQ. V lost 8 bases and J lost 6, with 12 bases in between. The CDR3 sequence is 11 residues long. The CDR3 nucleotides are TGCGCCAGTTCGGGGAGGAGCGAGCAGTACTTC. It codes for CASSGRSEQYF.

CDR3 region: CASSPGWSQPQHF. DNA of the CDR3: TGCGCCAGCAGCCCCGGGTGGTCTCAGCCCCAGCATTTT. The chain links TRBV4-1 to TRBJ1-5, with D uncertain. The germline gives CDR1 MGHRA, CDR2 YSYEKL. The CDR3 contains 13 residues. V was cut by 4 bases and J by 6 bases, with 10 bases left in between.

The chain couples TRBV18 to TRBJ2-1; no reliable D call. The germline V gene encodes CDR1 KGHSH and CDR2 LQKENI. V was trimmed by 2 bases and J by 2 bases, leaving 16 bases between them. This CDR3 is built from 17 residues. The CDR3 DNA reads as TGTGCCAGCTCACCATCGCTCGGCCTGGCGGCCTACAATGAGCAGTTCTTC. It encodes CASSPSLGLAAYNEQFF. Using reference TRBV18 and TRBJ2-1 for the parts outside the CDR3, the full variable domain is NAGVMQNPRHLVRRRGQEARLRCSPMKGHSHVYWYRQLPEEGLKFMVYLQKENIIDESGMPKERFSAEFPKEGPSILRIQQVVRGDSAAYFCASSPSLGLAAYNEQFFGPGTRLTVL.

The gene calls are TRBV20-1 and TRBJ1-2; D gene ambiguous. Trimming left V 1 base short and J 8 bases short, with 14 bases between. The CDR3 has 13 residues. Germline CDR1 and CDR2: DFQATT and SNEGSKA (reference sequence). Here the CDR3 reads CSARGAQLGGYTF. CDR3 nucleotide sequence: TGCAGTGCTAGAGGGGCCCAACTGGGGGGCTACACCTTC.

V and J are TRBV2 and TRBJ1-5; 7 nucleotides align to TRBD1. The germline V gene encodes CDR1 SNHLY and CDR2 FYNNEI. The V gene end was trimmed by 3 bases and the J gene end by 2 bases; junction bases not matched to a gene: 10. The CDR3 is 17 amino acids. The CDR3: CASSDRTGVGRNQPQHF. In DNA, the CDR3 is TGTGCCAGCAGTGATAGAACAGGGGTAGGCCGCAATCAGCCCCAGCATTTT.

This rearrangement joins TRBV29-1 to TRBJ2-3, with 9 bases matching TRBD2. CDR3 length equals 15 residues. Unmatched junction bases numbered 5, after V lost 0 bases and J lost 4 bases. Per germline, CDR1 SQVTM and CDR2 ANQGSEA. Here the CDR3 reads CSVEEKRGDPDTQYF. CDR3 bases: TGCAGCGTTGAAGAAAAGCGGGGGGACCCAGATACGCAGTATTTT.

The chain carries TRBV20-1 and TRBJ1-2, with TRBD1 matching 9 bases. Germline V CDR1 and CDR2: DFQATT, SNEGSKA (reference sequence). The V and J ends lost 8 bases and 4 bases, in that order; junction bases with no gene match: 11. This CDR3 comprises 14 residues. CDR3 region: CSPGPGQGAYGYTF. DNA of the CDR3: TGCAGTCCAGGACCGGGACAGGGTGCCTATGGCTACACCTTC.

In DNA form, the CDR3 reads TGTGCCAGCAGCTTGGACTGGAGCAACTATGGCTACACCTTC. This encodes CASSLDWSNYGYTF. This chain uses TRBV5-5 with TRBJ1-2, with D hard to call. This CDR3 contains 14 residues. CDR1 is SGHKS, CDR2 YYEKEE, per germline (reference sequence). The V end lost 0 bases, the J end lost 2 bases, and 8 bases lay between the germline ends.

The J gene is TRBJ2-7, the V gene TRBV28; D is ambiguous. The germline V gene has CDR1 MDHEN and CDR2 SYDVKM. The CDR3 has 13 residues. V lost 6 bases and J lost 3, with 12 bases in between. The CDR3 sequence: CASRETAGYEQYF. CDR3 bases: TGTGCCAGCAGAGAGACCGCTGGCTACGAGCAGTACTTC.

The gene calls are TRBV9 and TRBJ2-1; D possibly corresponds to TRBD2 (6 bases). Germline assignment: CDR1 SGDLS and CDR2 YYNGEE. Trimming stripped 3 bases from V and 0 bases from J, with 7 bases between. The CDR3 runs to 14 residues. CDR3 bases: TGTGCCAGCAGCGAGGGACTCTCCTACAATGAGCAGTTCTTC. It is translated as CASSEGLSYNEQFF. Filled out from reference TRBV9 and TRBJ2-1, the complete variable domain reads DSGVTQTPKHLITATGQRVTLRCSPRSGDLSVYWYQQSLDQGLQFLIQYYNGEERAKGNILERFSAQQFPDLHSELNLSSLELGDSALYFCASSEGLSYNEQFFGPGTRLTVL.

V and J are TRBV20-1 and TRBJ2-5; D perhaps matches TRBD2 (6 bases). The V gene lost 0 bases and the J gene lost 1 base, with 9 bases spanning the gap. The germline V gene has CDR1 DFQATT and CDR2 SNEGSKA (reference sequence). This CDR3 is built from 14 residues. The CDR3 coding sequence is TGCAGTGCTAGAGAACTAGCTTTCCAAGAGACCCAGTACTTC. Protein sequence: CSARELAFQETQYF.

The chain employs TRBV12-3 or TRBV12-4 and TRBJ2-7; the match to TRBD1 covers 12 bases. The V segment lost 6 bases and the J segment 6 bases; nucleotides outside the gene matches: 6. The CDR3 has 14 residues. Here the CDR3 DNA reads TGTGCCAGCAGCGCCGGGACAGGGGGCTCCGAGCAGTACTTC. It is translated as CASSAGTGGSEQYF.

This chain uses TRBV7-3 with TRBJ1-1; D remains ambiguous. V was trimmed by 5 bases and J by 1 base, leaving 14 bases between them. Germline V CDR1 and CDR2: SGHTA, FQGTGA. This CDR3 has 15 amino acids. Here the CDR3 reads CASSQIAGPNTEAFF. The CDR3 bases are TGTGCCAGCAGCCAAATAGCAGGTCCGAACACTGAAGCTTTCTTT.

The chain is built from TRBV12-3 or TRBV12-4 and TRBJ1-5; D remains unclear. V was clipped by 6 bases and J by 1 base, with 10 bases between them. The length of the CDR3 is 14 residues. The CDR3 sequence: CASRSGVSNQPQHF. The CDR3 bases are TGTGCCAGCAGGTCGGGAGTAAGCAATCAGCCCCAGCATTTT.

The V and J genes are TRBV30 and TRBJ1-2; D is undetermined. This CDR3 has 12 amino acids. Germline V gives CDR1 GTSNPN, CDR2 SVGIG (reference sequence). Trimming left V 4 bases short and J 8 bases short, with 14 bases between. This CDR3 reads CAWTLVGLGYTF. In nucleotides, the CDR3 is TGTGCCTGGACTCTTGTAGGTCTGGGCTACACCTTC.

The chain employs TRBV7-2 and TRBJ2-3; perhaps TRBD2 as D (5 bases). CDR1 and CDR2 (germline): SGHTA, FQGNSA. V was shortened by 0 bases and J by 1 base, with 8 bases between the two germline ends. The CDR3 sequence is 15 residues long. Here the CDR3 DNA reads TGTGCCAGCAGCTTAGCCAGCGGACGCACAGATACGCAGTATTTT. Residues: CASSLASGRTDTQYF.